These 27 T cell receptor beta chains came from one sample sequenced in a study of T cells in Graves' hyperthyroidism and ophthalmopathy. The source material, RNA transcripts, was used to amplify TCR beta CDR3 regions. Carried out on the TCR CDR3, a first-round RT-PCR used the HTBI primer set. TCRdb used MiXCR to reprocess the multiplex PCR reads, holding one entry per CDR3 protein. The sample yields approximately 430,000 distinct CDR3 sequences, 15% to 18% seen once. Sequencing was performed on blood. These receptors all stem from a woman aged 18-30 years with Graves' hyperthyroidism.

The chain recombines TRBV12-3 or TRBV12-4 with TRBJ2-2; TRBD2 matches at 12 bases. The J segment lost 4 bases and the V segment lost 3 bases, leaving 3 bases of the junction unmatched. This CDR3 spans 16 amino acids. The CDR3 DNA sequence: TGTGCCAGCAGTTTCGGACTAGCGGGACTCACCGGGGAGCTGTTTTTT. The encoded protein is CASSFGLAGLTGELFF.

This clonotype appeared many times. The chain is built from TRBV6-1 and TRBJ2-1; a weak D match, TRBD1 (6 bases). Deletions cut 0 bases from V and 10 bases from J, with 10 bases between. Germline assignment: CDR1 MNHNS and CDR2 SASEGT. The CDR3 has 13 residues. In DNA form, the CDR3 reads TGTGCCAGCAGTGAAGCTCCAGGGACAGAGCAGTTCTTC. Protein: CASSEAPGTEQFF.

This clonotype was counted many times. The chain uses TRBV6-5 and TRBJ1-4; perhaps TRBD1 as D (6 bases). V was clipped by 2 bases and J by 7 bases, with 11 bases between them. The CDR3 spans 14 residues. Germline-derived CDR1 and CDR2 are MNHEY and SVGAGI. CDR3 amino acids: CASSYGGSSEKLFF. CDR3 nucleotides: TGTGCCAGCAGTTACGGGGGCAGCAGTGAAAAACTGTTTTTT.

The rearrangement uses TRBV18 and TRBJ2-4; D perhaps matches TRBD1 (6 bases). CDR3 length: 15 amino acids. Trimming removed 2 bases at V and 7 bases at J, with 15 bases between. Germline values: CDR1 KGHSH, CDR2 LQKENI. CDR3 coding DNA: TGTGCCAGCTCACCAACCAGGGGCCGAGGTAACATTCAGTACTTC. Its protein product is CASSPTRGRGNIQYF.

This clonotype was seen repeatedly, ten times or more. CDR3 amino acids: CASSRWTGGAGGANVLTF. The CDR3 DNA reads TGTGCCAGCAGTCGATGGACAGGGGGCGCGGGCGGGGCCAACGTCCTGACTTTC. This chain joins TRBV2 and TRBJ2-6; the match to TRBD1 covers 11 bases. The CDR3 runs 18 residues. J was trimmed by 4 bases and V by 5 bases; bases with no gene match: 10. Per the germline V gene, CDR1 is SNHLY and CDR2 is FYNNEI. The variable domain in full, completed from reference TRBV2 and TRBJ2-6, reads EPEVTQTPSHQVTQMGQEVILRCVPISNHLYFYWYRQILGQKVEFLVSFYNNEISEKSEIFDDQFSVERPDGSNFTLKIRSTKLEDSAMYFCASSRWTGGAGGANVLTFGAGSRLTVL.

V gene TRBV18 combines with J gene TRBJ2-3; the D call may be TRBD1 or TRBD2 (5 bases each). Germline-derived CDR1 and CDR2 are KGHSH and LQKENI. This CDR3 has 16 amino acids. The germline V and J ends were trimmed by 3 bases and 5 bases, with 18 bases remaining between them. The CDR3 reads CASSPGRDPAIDTQYF. The CDR3 nucleotides are TGTGCCAGCTCACCCGGCCGGGACCCAGCTATAGATACGCAGTATTTT.

Turning to this clonotype: At one of its ends the junction is not consistent with the germline gene, which may arise from a read error. The chain has TRBV18 and TRBJ2-1, with D unclear. The CDR3 has 11 residues. CDR1 KGHSH and CDR2 LQKENI come from the germline V gene. The CDR3 DNA sequence: TGTGCCGGCTCGGGTAACAATGAGCAGTTCTTC. Translating it yields CAGSGNNEQFF.

V usage is TRBV19 and J usage is TRBJ1-5; no clear D gene. CDR1 and CDR2 from the germline V gene are LNHDA and SQIVND (reference sequence). CDR3 length: 16 amino acids. The ends were cut back, 9 bases at V and 1 base at J, with 19 bases in the middle. The CDR3 reads CASTPMGITSNQPQHF. The CDR3 DNA is TGTGCCAGCACCCCCATGGGGATTACGAGCAATCAGCCCCAGCATTTT. The full variable domain, its missing parts supplied by reference TRBV19 and TRBJ1-5, is DGGITQSPKYLFRKEGQNVTLSCEQNLNHDAMYWYRQDPGQGLRLIYYSQIVNDFQKGDIAEGYSVSREKKESFPLTVTSAQKNPTAFYLCASTPMGITSNQPQHFGDGTRLSIL.

This clonotype was picked up a small number of times. The chain has TRBV28 and TRBJ2-7; TRBD1 matches 8 bases. Germline-derived CDR1 and CDR2 are MDHEN and SYDVKM. The CDR3 is made up of 15 amino acids. Losses at the gene ends were 4 bases for V and 7 bases for J; bases not matched to a gene: 12. The CDR3, as DNA: TGTGCCAGCAGTTCGACAGGGGACACCCTTTTGGAGCAGTACTTC. Translation: CASSSTGDTLLEQYF.

Concerning this clonotype: The junction differs from germline at one of its ends, possibly a read error. The rearrangement uses TRBV19 and TRBJ2-1, with 11 bases fitting TRBD2. The CDR3 covers 19 residues. Germline CDR1 and CDR2: LNHDA and SQIVND (reference sequence). The CDR3 DNA reads TGTGCCAGTAGTATGGGGGGGACTAGCGGTCCTGGCTCCTACAATGAGCGGTTCTTC. Translation: CASSMGGTSGPGSYNERFF.

This clonotype showed up just a few times. The rearrangement uses TRBV6-2 or TRBV6-3 and TRBJ2-7; the D is unclear. V lost 3 bases and J lost 1, with 10 bases in between. The CDR3 sequence is 14 residues long. Germline CDR1 and CDR2: MNHEY and SVGEGT. The CDR3 reads CASSYLDGSYEQYF. The CDR3 bases are TGTGCCAGCAGTTATCTGGACGGGTCCTACGAGCAGTACTTC.

Concerning this clonotype itself: This may stem from a read error, because a much larger clone lies one nucleotide away. The chain joins TRBV20-1 to TRBJ2-1; tentative D call: TRBD1 (6 bases). Trimming pared 3 bases from V and 5 bases from J, leaving 14 bases between. This CDR3 is 14 amino acids long. Germline CDR1 reads DFQATT; CDR2 reads SNEGSKA (reference sequence). CDR3 sequence (DNA): TGCAGTGCTAGTCGGGACAATTTACACAATGAGCAGTTCTTC. Its protein is CSASRDNLHNEQFF.

This clonotype appeared many times. This chain uses TRBV7-9 with TRBJ2-5; the D is unclear. Trimming left V 5 bases short and J 3 bases short, with 4 bases between. Germline values: CDR1 SEHNR, CDR2 FQNEAQ (reference sequence). The CDR3 consists of 11 residues. In nucleotides, the CDR3 is TGTGCCAGCAGCACCAAAGAGACCCAGTACTTC. The encoded protein is CASSTKETQYF.

The chain links TRBV5-1 to TRBJ1-1; D is perhaps TRBD1 (6 bases). Germline CDR1 SGHRS, CDR2 YFSETQ. Trimming removed 3 bases at V and 10 bases at J, with 25 bases between. The CDR3 consists of 16 residues. CDR3 DNA: TGCGCCAGCAGCTGGGGTCGGGCGGGGGGCAACACGGGAGCTTTCTTT. Its protein product is CASSWGRAGGNTGAFF. Looking up the rest from reference TRBV5-1 and TRBJ1-1 gives the full variable domain: KAGVTQTPRYLIKTRGQQVTLSCSPISGHRSVSWYQQTPGQGLQFLFEYFSETQRNKGNFPGRFSGRQFSNSRSEMNVSTLELGDSALYLCASSWGRAGGNTGAFFGQGTRLTVV.

This clonotype was seen at least ten times. The chain couples TRBV20-1 to TRBJ2-7, with no clear D. CDR1 is DFQATT and CDR2 is SNEGSKA in the germline V gene (reference sequence). The V gene lost 3 bases and the J gene lost 2 bases, with 8 bases spanning the gap. The CDR3 spans 12 residues. Written as DNA, the CDR3 is TGCAGTGCTAGGACGGGTCCCTACGAGCAGTACTTC. The encoded protein is CSARTGPYEQYF.

The CDR3, as DNA: TGTGCCAGCAGCTTAACGGACCTCGATCAGCCCCAGCATTTT. This translates into CASSLTDLDQPQHF. V and J are TRBV7-9 and TRBJ1-5; D is unresolved. Trimming took off 2 bases at V and 5 bases at J, with 10 bases between the two ends. CDR3 length: 14 residues. Germline CDR1 reads SEHNR; CDR2 reads FQNEAQ (reference sequence). The full variable domain, its missing parts supplied by reference TRBV7-9 and TRBJ1-5, is DTGVSQNPRHKITKRGQNVTFRCDPISEHNRLYWYRQTLGQGPEFLTYFQNEAQLEKSRLLSDRFSAERPKGSFSTLEIQRTEQGDSAMYLCASSLTDLDQPQHFGDGTRLSIL.

In this sample, this clonotype turned up a few times. The chain has TRBV5-1 and TRBJ1-4; D is unclear. In germline, CDR1 is SGHRS, CDR2 YFSETQ. V lost 3 bases and J lost 0, with 9 bases in between. This CDR3 comprises 15 residues. The CDR3 region is CASSSNIATNEKLFF. The CDR3 DNA reads TGCGCCAGCAGCTCGAACATAGCAACTAATGAAAAACTGTTTTTT.

This clonotype has only a few counts. This chain joins TRBV3-1 and TRBJ2-5, with 8 bases fitting TRBD2. Trimming removed 4 bases from V and 1 base from J; junction bases left unmatched: 5. CDR1 LGHDT and CDR2 YNNKEL come from the germline V gene (reference sequence). The CDR3 is 15 residues long. CDR3 DNA sequence: TGTGCCAGCAGCCGTCGGCGGGGGGTCCAAGAGACCCAGTACTTC. Protein sequence: CASSRRRGVQETQYF.

This rearrangement joins TRBV28 to TRBJ2-2; D unclear. CDR3 length: 16 residues. Looked up from germline, CDR1 is MDHEN and CDR2 is SYDVKM. V lost 1 base to trimming and J lost 0 bases, with 9 bases between them. CDR3 loop: CASSLSAGTNTGELFF. As DNA, the CDR3 is TGTGCCAGCAGTTTATCTGCTGGCACGAACACCGGGGAGCTGTTTTTT.

The sample holds a few counts of this clonotype. CDR3 sequence (DNA): TGCGCCAGCAGCTTTAGGACTAGCGGGAGGAATGAGCAGTTCTTC. It encodes CASSFRTSGRNEQFF. The chain links TRBV5-1 to TRBJ2-1; TRBD2 matches 14 bases. Germline CDR1 SGHRS, CDR2 YFSETQ. This CDR3 comprises 15 residues. V lost 2 bases and J lost 7; bases outside the gene matches: 2.

In the case of this clonotype: One base away lies a much larger clone, so this may be a sequencing read error. The rearrangement joins TRBV18 to TRBJ1-1, with D uncertain. This CDR3 comprises 13 residues. Germline CDR1 KGHSH, CDR2 LQKENI. The CDR3 spells CAGSPGVLPEAFF. CDR3 nucleotides: TGTGCCGGCTCACCAGGAGTACTACCCGAAGCTTTCTTT.

This clonotype was seen ten or more times. This sequence joins TRBV20-1 and TRBJ2-7; 7 bases match TRBD2. Germline CDR1 reads DFQATT; CDR2 reads SNEGSKA (reference sequence). This CDR3 has 14 residues. V dropped 6 bases and J dropped 3; count of bases not matched to a gene: 11. The CDR3 nucleotides read TGCAGTGCCCACAAGCGGGACCCCCACTACGAGCAGTACTTC. Residues: CSAHKRDPHYEQYF.

The chain links TRBV6-1 to TRBJ2-7; TRBD1 matches at 8 bases. The CDR3 extends over 13 amino acids. The germline V gene encodes CDR1 MNHNS and CDR2 SASEGT. The junction had 6 bases not matched to a gene; V was cut back by 6 bases and J by 5 bases. In DNA form, the CDR3 reads TGTGCCAGCAGCCAGACAGGGGAGAACGAGCAGTACTTC. Translation: CASSQTGENEQYF.

This clonotype was seen repeatedly, ten times or more. The chain couples TRBV28 to TRBJ2-4, with D possibly matching TRBD2 (7 bases). V gave up 4 bases and J gave up 0 bases, with 13 bases separating them. Germline V gene sequence: CDR1 MDHEN, CDR2 SYDVKM. This CDR3 is built from 16 residues. Written as DNA, the CDR3 is TGTGCCAGCAGTTCCCCCGGGGGGCTAGCCAAAAACATTCAGTACTTC. Amino acids: CASSSPGGLAKNIQYF. The full variable domain, in which reference TRBV28 and TRBJ2-4 provide the parts outside the CDR3, is DVKVTQSSRYLVKRTGEKVFLECVQDMDHENMFWYRQDPGLGLRLIYFSYDVKMKEKGDIPEGYSVSREKKERFSLILESASTNQTSMYLCASSSPGGLAKNIQYFGAGTRLSVL.

The sample holds a few counts of this clonotype. V gene TRBV20-1 combines with J gene TRBJ2-1, with 7 positions matching TRBD1. The V and J ends lost 2 bases and 9 bases, in that order; junction bases with no gene match: 10. The CDR3 contains 14 residues. CDR1 is DFQATT and CDR2 is SNEGSKA in the germline V gene (reference sequence). CDR3 residues: CSARNQTGSTEQFF. The CDR3 bases are TGCAGTGCTAGAAACCAGACAGGGAGCACTGAGCAGTTCTTC.

V usage is TRBV5-5 and J usage is TRBJ2-7; the match to TRBD1 covers 9 bases. Germline loops: CDR1 SGHKS, CDR2 YYEKEE (reference sequence). This CDR3 has 15 residues. Trimming removed 3 bases from V and 5 bases from J; junction bases left unmatched: 9. The CDR3 is CASSSSGTGLHEQYF. CDR3 DNA: TGTGCCAGCAGCTCGTCCGGGACAGGGCTCCACGAGCAGTACTTC. Filled out from reference TRBV5-5 and TRBJ2-7, the complete variable domain reads DAGVTQSPTHLIKTRGQQVTLRCSPISGHKSVSWYQQVLGQGPQFIFQYYEKEERGRGNFPDRFSARQFPNYSSELNVNALLLGDSALYLCASSSSGTGLHEQYFGPGTRLTVT.

This chain uses TRBV10-1 with TRBJ2-1, with 11 bases identical to TRBD2. The CDR3 sequence is 16 residues long. Trimming took 3 bases from V and 9 from J; bases not matched to a gene: 10. The germline V gene has CDR1 WNHNN and CDR2 SYGVQD (reference sequence). The CDR3 sequence: CASSENPTSGTSEQFF. The DNA of the CDR3 is TGCGCCAGCAGTGAAAACCCGACTAGCGGGACAAGTGAGCAGTTCTTC.